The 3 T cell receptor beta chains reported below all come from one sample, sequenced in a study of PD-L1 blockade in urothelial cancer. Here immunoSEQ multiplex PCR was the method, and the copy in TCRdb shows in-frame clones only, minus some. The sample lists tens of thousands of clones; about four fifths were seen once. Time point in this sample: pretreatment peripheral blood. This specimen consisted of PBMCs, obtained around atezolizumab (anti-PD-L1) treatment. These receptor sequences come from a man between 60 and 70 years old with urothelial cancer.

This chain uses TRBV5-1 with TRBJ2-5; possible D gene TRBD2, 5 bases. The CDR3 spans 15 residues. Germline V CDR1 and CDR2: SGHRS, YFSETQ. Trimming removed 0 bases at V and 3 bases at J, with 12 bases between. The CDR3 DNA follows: TGCGCCAGCAGCTTGGATCCCGGGGTCGAAGAGACCCAGTACTTC. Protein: CASSLDPGVEETQYF.

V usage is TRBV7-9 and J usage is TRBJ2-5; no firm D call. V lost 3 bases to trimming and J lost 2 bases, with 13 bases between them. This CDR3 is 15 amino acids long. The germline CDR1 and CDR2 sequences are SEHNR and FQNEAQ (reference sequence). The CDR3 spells CASSFNQKPQETQYF. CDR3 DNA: TGTGCCAGCAGCTTTAATCAGAAACCTCAAGAGACCCAGTACTTC. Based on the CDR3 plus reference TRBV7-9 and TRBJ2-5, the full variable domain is DTGVSQNPRHKITKRGQNVTFRCDPISEHNRLYWYRQTLGQGPEFLTYFQNEAQLEKSRLLSDRFSAERPKGSFSTLEIQRTEQGDSAMYLCASSFNQKPQETQYFGPGTRLLVL.

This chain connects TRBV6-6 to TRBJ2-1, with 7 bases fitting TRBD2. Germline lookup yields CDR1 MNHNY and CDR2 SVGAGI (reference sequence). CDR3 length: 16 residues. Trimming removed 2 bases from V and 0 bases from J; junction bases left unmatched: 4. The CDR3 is CASSYDGRSSYNEQFF. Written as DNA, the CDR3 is TGTGCCAGCAGTTACGACGGGAGGAGCTCCTACAATGAGCAGTTCTTC.